Sequencing of this TCR delta chain was carried out in a study of gamma-delta T cells after stem cell transplantation (TCRdb year 2016). With respect to this clone: It has no known antigen specificity. No quality values exist for individual bases; no much larger clone is one base distant.

The method behind the library was RT-PCR. Sequencing was performed on an Illumina MiSeq. The public reads were reprocessed by TCRdb using CATT, and rows of matching DNA were later combined. The table for this sample lists some 2,400 delta-chain clones; approximately 22% of them were counted only once. The ten largest clonotypes hold roughly 8.6% of the sample. Sequenced: gamma-delta T cells. The TCR comes from a human donor. It is not recorded whose cells these are; they may come from a transplant donor.

The nucleotide sequence is given as TGTGCTCTTGGGGCCTCCTGGTACTGGGGGATATCCGATAAACTCATCTTT. Translated, this gives CALGASWYWGISDKLIF. The sequence is built from TRDV1 and TRDJ1; 11 junctional bases match TRDD3. The CDR3, cysteine through phenylalanine, is 17 amino acids long. Only the CDR3 DNA is retained, 51 bases long and in frame from the first base. As encoded in the germline V gene, CDR1 is TSWWSYY while CDR2 is QGS. The junction shows trimming of 4 bases on V and 3 bases on J, and the gene matches do not reach 10 bases of it.